Each of the 17 T cell receptor beta chains below was sequenced from the same sample in a study of early T cells in non-severe SARS-CoV-2 infection. Each CDR3 protein gets one entry after TCRdb re-called the 5' RACE reads with MiXCR. The sample lists roughly 110,000 distinct CDR3 sequences; 11% were seen once. Sequenced material: whole blood. These receptors were obtained from an adult who was a healthcare worker with PCR-confirmed SARS-CoV-2 infection or an uninfected control (not recorded which).

The J gene is TRBJ1-2, the V gene TRBV7-9; no clear D gene. The germline V and J ends were trimmed by 5 bases and 4 bases, with 14 bases remaining between them. This CDR3 is built from 14 residues. Germline CDR1 and CDR2: SEHNR and FQNEAQ (reference sequence). CDR3 sequence: CASSPRTGIYGYTF. In DNA form, the CDR3 reads TGTGCCAGCAGCCCAAGGACGGGAATCTATGGCTACACCTTC.

The chain combines TRBV12-3 or TRBV12-4 with TRBJ2-7; D possibly corresponds to TRBD2 (5 bases). Trimming removed 6 bases at V and 0 bases at J, with 9 bases between. The CDR3 spans 13 residues. The CDR3 nucleotides read TGTGCCAGCAGGCGGGCCAGCTCCTACGAGCAGTACTTC. Translation: CASRRASSYEQYF.

This clonotype was observed at least ten times. The V call is TRBV20-1, the J call TRBJ1-1; D unclear. The germline V gene has CDR1 DFQATT and CDR2 SNEGSKA (reference sequence). CDR3 size: 12 residues. V lost 3 bases and J lost 0, with 5 bases in between. The CDR3 loop is CSARTMNTEAFF. The CDR3 DNA sequence: TGCAGTGCTAGGACAATGAACACTGAAGCTTTCTTT.

There are a few counts of this clonotype. The V gene is TRBV19, the J gene TRBJ2-1; 9 bases are a match to TRBD2. CDR3 length: 14 amino acids. V lost 8 bases to trimming and J lost 7 bases; unmatched junction nucleotides: 9. The germline V gene encodes CDR1 LNHDA and CDR2 SQIVND (reference sequence). The CDR3 region has the DNA TGTGCCAGTCAGGCGGGGGGGCCTACAAATGAGCAGTTCTTC. It encodes CASQAGGPTNEQFF.

This clonotype occurred a few times. The J gene is TRBJ2-2, the V gene TRBV7-7, with 7 bases aligning to TRBD1. V trimming: 1 base; J trimming: 5 bases; junction bases outside the gene matches: 7. Germline V gene data show CDR1 as SSHAT and CDR2 as FNYEAQ (reference sequence). The CDR3 spans 16 residues. As DNA, the CDR3 is TGTGCCAGCAGCTTAGAGGGGGCGAGTTCAACCGGGGAGCTGTTTTTT. It encodes CASSLEGASSTGELFF.

This clonotype showed up many times. The V gene is TRBV28, the J gene TRBJ2-7; unclear D gene. CDR1 MDHEN and CDR2 SYDVKM come from the germline V gene. Trimming took off 3 bases at V and 2 bases at J, with 5 bases between the two ends. CDR3 length equals 12 residues. CDR3 loop: CASSFGPYEQYF. CDR3 sequence (DNA): TGTGCCAGCAGTTTCGGTCCCTACGAGCAGTACTTC.

This clonotype came up a few times. The chain has TRBV29-1 and TRBJ2-1; no reliable D call. V shed 3 bases and J shed 6 bases, with 12 bases lying between them. Germline lookup yields CDR1 SQVTM and CDR2 ANQGSEA. CDR3 size: 13 residues. For the CDR3, the DNA is TGCAGCGTTGATCGCGGTAGTTCCAATGAGCAGTTCTTC. Translation gives CSVDRGSSNEQFF.

This clonotype has more than one count but fewer than ten. The rearrangement links TRBV14 to TRBJ2-7; 9 positions match TRBD2. Trimming cost V 4 bases and J 1 base; bases outside gene matches: 5. The CDR3 contains 15 residues. Germline V lookup: CDR1 SGHDN, CDR2 FVKESK. CDR3 nucleotides: TGTGCCAGCAGCCCGCTCAGCGGGAGGTCCTACGAGCAGTACTTC. Protein product: CASSPLSGRSYEQYF.

This clonotype was seen repeatedly, ten times or more. The chain employs TRBV20-1 and TRBJ2-2, with D possibly matching TRBD2 (5 bases). V lost 3 bases to trimming and J lost 1 base, with 12 bases between them. The germline gives CDR1 DFQATT, CDR2 SNEGSKA (reference sequence). The CDR3 runs to 15 residues. DNA of the CDR3: TGCAGTGCTAGGTCGGGGAGTGGGAACACCGGGGAGCTGTTTTTT. Residues: CSARSGSGNTGELFF.

This clonotype has just a few counts. This chain connects TRBV21-1 to TRBJ1-4; TRBD1 is the table's D call and was not checked against the DNA. TRBV21-1 is listed as a pseudogene. The length of the CDR3 is 15 residues. The CDR3 spells CASSKYRELGEKLFF. The CDR3 region has the DNA TGTGCCAGCAGCAAGTACAGGGAGTTAGGAGAAAAACTGTTTTTT.

This chain connects TRBV29-1 to TRBJ1-1; weak D call: TRBD1 (5 bases). Germline V gene lookup returns CDR1 SQVTM and CDR2 ANQGSEA. The CDR3 length is 11 residues. The V end lost 8 bases, the J end lost 5 bases, and 12 bases lay between the germline ends. CDR3 residues: CSPRGCTEAFF. The CDR3 nucleotides are TGCAGCCCGAGGGGTTGTACTGAAGCTTTCTTT.

This clonotype has at least ten counts. This sequence joins TRBV5-6 and TRBJ1-1; D is unresolved. This CDR3 has 13 residues. Looked up from germline, CDR1 is SGHDT and CDR2 is YYEEEE. V shed 1 base and J shed 3 bases, with 7 bases lying between them. The CDR3 coding sequence is TGTGCCAGCAGCTTGCGGAAAGACACTGAAGCTTTCTTT. This gives the protein CASSLRKDTEAFF.

The chain uses TRBV2 and TRBJ2-1, with no clear D. CDR3 length equals 13 residues. Per the germline V gene, CDR1 is SNHLY and CDR2 is FYNNEI. The germline V and J ends were trimmed by 6 bases and 5 bases, with 11 bases remaining between them. CDR3 sequence: CASSNGRDNEQFF. The CDR3, as DNA: TGTGCCAGCAGCAATGGACGCGACAATGAGCAGTTCTTC.

This clonotype was counted many times. The chain has TRBV19 and TRBJ2-5, with TRBD1 as a possible D gene (5 bases). V was trimmed by 5 bases and J by 5 bases, leaving 21 bases between them. CDR1 is LNHDA and CDR2 is SQIVND in the germline V gene (reference sequence). The CDR3 is 16 residues long. For the CDR3, the DNA is TGTGCCAGTAGTCAACGTCCCTTCCAGGGTCGGGAGACCCAGTACTTC. Its protein product is CASSQRPFQGRETQYF. Looking up the rest from reference TRBV19 and TRBJ2-5 gives the full variable domain: DGGITQSPKYLFRKEGQNVTLSCEQNLNHDAMYWYRQDPGQGLRLIYYSQIVNDFQKGDIAEGYSVSREKKESFPLTVTSAQKNPTAFYLCASSQRPFQGRETQYFGPGTRLLVL.

This clonotype appeared a few times. The chain couples TRBV20-1 to TRBJ2-4; 9 bases map to TRBD2. The ends lost 5 bases at V and 0 bases at J; junction bases unmatched: 2. CDR1 DFQATT and CDR2 SNEGSKA come from the germline V gene (reference sequence). This CDR3 is 14 amino acids long. The CDR3 DNA sequence: TGCAGTGCTCTTAGCGGGAGAGCCAAAAACATTCAGTACTTC. It is translated as CSALSGRAKNIQYF.

This clonotype was detected ten times or more. The CDR3 nucleotides read TGTGCCAGTAGCGAGGGACGTTTGAACACTGAAGCTTTCTTT. Protein sequence: CASSEGRLNTEAFF. V and J are TRBV19 and TRBJ1-1, with D possibly being TRBD1 (5 bases). This CDR3 is 14 amino acids long. CDR1 LNHDA and CDR2 SQIVND come from the germline V gene (reference sequence). V gave up 6 bases and J gave up 0 bases, with 11 bases separating them.

This clonotype was recorded many times. The rearrangement uses TRBV27 and TRBJ2-1; no clear D. Trimming removed 0 bases at V and 0 bases at J, with 6 bases between. The CDR3 contains 15 residues. CDR1 and CDR2 from the germline V gene are MNHEY and SMNVEV (reference sequence). The CDR3 region has the DNA TGTGCCAGCAGTTTATCGGGCCACTCCTACAATGAGCAGTTCTTC. Amino acid sequence: CASSLSGHSYNEQFF.